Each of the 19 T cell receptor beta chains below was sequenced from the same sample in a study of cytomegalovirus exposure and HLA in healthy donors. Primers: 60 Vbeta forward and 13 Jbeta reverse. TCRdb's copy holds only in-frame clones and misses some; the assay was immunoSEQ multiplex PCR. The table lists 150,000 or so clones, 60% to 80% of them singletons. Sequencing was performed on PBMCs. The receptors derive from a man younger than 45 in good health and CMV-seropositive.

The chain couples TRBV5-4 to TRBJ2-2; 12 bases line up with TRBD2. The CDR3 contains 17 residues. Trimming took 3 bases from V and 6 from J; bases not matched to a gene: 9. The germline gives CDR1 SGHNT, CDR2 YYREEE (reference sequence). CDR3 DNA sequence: TGTGCCAGCAGCTCGGGACTAGCGGGTGTTCGTGCCGGGGAGCTGTTTTTT. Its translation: CASSSGLAGVRAGELFF.

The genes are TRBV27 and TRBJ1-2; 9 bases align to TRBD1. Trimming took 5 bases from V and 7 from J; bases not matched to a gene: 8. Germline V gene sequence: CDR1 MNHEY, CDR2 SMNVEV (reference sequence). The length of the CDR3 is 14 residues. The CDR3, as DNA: TGTGCCAGCAGTCTAAAGGGACAGGGAGGTGGCTACACCTTC. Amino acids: CASSLKGQGGGYTF.

The CDR3 DNA follows: TGTGCCTGGAGTGTACGGGGGGGCGCAGGTGGGGGCTACACCTTC. This encodes CAWSVRGGAGGGYTF. The chain combines TRBV30 with TRBJ1-2; weak D call: TRBD1 (6 bases). CDR3 length equals 15 residues. Looked up from germline, CDR1 is GTSNPN and CDR2 is SVGIG (reference sequence). With 0 bases removed from V and 8 bases from J, the gap between germline ends came to 19 bases.

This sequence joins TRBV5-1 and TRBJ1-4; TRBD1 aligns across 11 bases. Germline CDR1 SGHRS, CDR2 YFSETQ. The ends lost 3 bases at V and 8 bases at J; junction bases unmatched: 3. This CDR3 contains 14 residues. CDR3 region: CASSSGQGEEKLFF. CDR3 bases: TGCGCCAGCAGCTCGGGACAGGGGGAGGAAAAACTGTTTTTT.

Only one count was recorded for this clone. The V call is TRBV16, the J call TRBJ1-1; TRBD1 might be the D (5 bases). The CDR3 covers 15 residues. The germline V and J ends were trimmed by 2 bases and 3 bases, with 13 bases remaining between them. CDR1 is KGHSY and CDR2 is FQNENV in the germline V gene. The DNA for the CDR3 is TGTGCCAGCAGCCAAGTTTTTGGACAAGACACTGAAGCTTTCTTT. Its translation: CASSQVFGQDTEAFF.

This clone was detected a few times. CDR3 loop: CASRETGTVEAFF. CDR3 coding DNA: TGTGCCAGCAGGGAGACAGGGACAGTTGAAGCTTTCTTT. The chain combines TRBV6-1 with TRBJ1-1, with TRBD1 identical over 7 bases. V lost 6 bases, J lost 7 bases, and 8 bases stayed unmatched. Germline CDR1 MNHNS, CDR2 SASEGT. The CDR3 is made up of 13 amino acids.

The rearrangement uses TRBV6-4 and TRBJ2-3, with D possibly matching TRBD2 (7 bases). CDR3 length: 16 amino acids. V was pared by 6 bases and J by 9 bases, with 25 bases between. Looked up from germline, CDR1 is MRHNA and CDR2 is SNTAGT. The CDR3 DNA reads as TGTGCCAGCAGACCGACAGCAGGGGCGGGAGAGAAGACGCAGTATTTT. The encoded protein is CASRPTAGAGEKTQYF.

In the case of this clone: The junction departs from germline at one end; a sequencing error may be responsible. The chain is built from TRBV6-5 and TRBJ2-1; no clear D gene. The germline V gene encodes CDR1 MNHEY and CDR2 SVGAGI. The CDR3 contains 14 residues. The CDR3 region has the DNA TGTGCCAGCAGTTACTCAGCTACCTACAGTGAGCAGTTCTTC. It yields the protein CASSYSATYSEQFF.

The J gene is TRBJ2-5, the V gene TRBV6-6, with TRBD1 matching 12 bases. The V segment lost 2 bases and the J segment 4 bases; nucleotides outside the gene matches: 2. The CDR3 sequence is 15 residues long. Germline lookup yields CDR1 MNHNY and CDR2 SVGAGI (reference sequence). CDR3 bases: TGTGCCAGCAGTTACGGGACAGGGGGCGGAGAGACCCAGTACTTC. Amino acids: CASSYGTGGGETQYF.

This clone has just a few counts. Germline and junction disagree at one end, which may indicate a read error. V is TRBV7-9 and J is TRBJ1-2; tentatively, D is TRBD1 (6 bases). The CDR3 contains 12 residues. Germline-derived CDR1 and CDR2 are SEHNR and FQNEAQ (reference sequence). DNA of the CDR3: TGTTCCAGCAGCCCACAGGGACGCGGCTACACCTTC. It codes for CSSSPQGRGYTF.

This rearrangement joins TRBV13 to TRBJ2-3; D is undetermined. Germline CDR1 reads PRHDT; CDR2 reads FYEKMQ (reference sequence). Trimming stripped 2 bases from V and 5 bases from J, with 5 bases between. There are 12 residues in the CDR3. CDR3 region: CASSLYVDTQYF. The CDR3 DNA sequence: TGTGCCAGCAGCTTATATGTAGATACGCAGTATTTT.

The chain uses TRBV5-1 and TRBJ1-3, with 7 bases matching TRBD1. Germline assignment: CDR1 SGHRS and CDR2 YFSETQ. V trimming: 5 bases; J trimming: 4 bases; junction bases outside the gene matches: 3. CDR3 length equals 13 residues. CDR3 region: CASSSTGGNTIYF. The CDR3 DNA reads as TGCGCCAGCAGTTCGACAGGGGGAAACACCATATATTTT.

For the CDR3, the DNA is TGTGCCAGCACCCAGTACAGGGGTGGCACCGGGGAGCTGTTTTTT. Translation gives CASTQYRGGTGELFF. The gene calls are TRBV28 and TRBJ2-2; 7 bases align to TRBD1. V lost 7 bases to trimming and J lost 4 bases; unmatched junction nucleotides: 9. The germline gives CDR1 MDHEN, CDR2 SYDVKM. This CDR3 is 15 amino acids long.

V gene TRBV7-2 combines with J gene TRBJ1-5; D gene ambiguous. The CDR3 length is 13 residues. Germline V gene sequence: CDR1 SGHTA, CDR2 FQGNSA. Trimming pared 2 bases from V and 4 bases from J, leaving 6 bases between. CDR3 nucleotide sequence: TGTGCCAGCAGCTTACCTAATAATCAGCCCCAGCATTTT. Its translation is CASSLPNNQPQHF.

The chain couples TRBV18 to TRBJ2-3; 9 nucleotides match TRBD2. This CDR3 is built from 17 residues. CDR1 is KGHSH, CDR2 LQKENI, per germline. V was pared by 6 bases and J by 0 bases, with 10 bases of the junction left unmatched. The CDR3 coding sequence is TGTGCCAGCTCGCGCTACGATAGCGGGAGTAGCACAGATACGCAGTATTTT. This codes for CASSRYDSGSSTDTQYF.

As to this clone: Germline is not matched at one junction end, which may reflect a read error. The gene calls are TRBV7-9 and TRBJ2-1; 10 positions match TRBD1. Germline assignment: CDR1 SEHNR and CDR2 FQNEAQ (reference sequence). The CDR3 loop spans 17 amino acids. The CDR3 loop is CSSSPRGVGTGDNEQFF. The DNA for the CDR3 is TGTTCCAGCAGCCCTAGGGGAGTTGGGACAGGGGACAATGAGCAGTTCTTC.

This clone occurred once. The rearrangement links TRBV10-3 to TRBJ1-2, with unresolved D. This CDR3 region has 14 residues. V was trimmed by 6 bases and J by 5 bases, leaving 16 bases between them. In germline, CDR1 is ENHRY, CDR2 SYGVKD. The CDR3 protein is CAISGVETSYGYTF. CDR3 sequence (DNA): TGTGCCATCAGCGGCGTGGAGACCTCTTATGGCTACACCTTC.

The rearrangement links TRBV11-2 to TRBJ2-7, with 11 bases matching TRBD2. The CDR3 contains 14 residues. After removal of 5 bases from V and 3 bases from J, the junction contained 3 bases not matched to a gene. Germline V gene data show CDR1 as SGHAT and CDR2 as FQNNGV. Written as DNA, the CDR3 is TGTGCCAGCAGCGAAACTAGCGGGAGCTACGAGCAGTACTTC. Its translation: CASSETSGSYEQYF. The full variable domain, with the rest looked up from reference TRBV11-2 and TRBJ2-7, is EAGVAQSPRYKIIEKRQSVAFWCNPISGHATLYWYQQILGQGPKLLIQFQNNGVVDDSQLPKDRFSAERLKGVDSTLKIQPAKLEDSAVYLCASSETSGSYEQYFGPGTRLTVT.

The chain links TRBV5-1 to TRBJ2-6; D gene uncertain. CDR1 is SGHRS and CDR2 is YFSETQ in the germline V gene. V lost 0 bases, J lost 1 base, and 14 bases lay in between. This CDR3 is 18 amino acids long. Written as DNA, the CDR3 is TGCGCCAGCAGCTTGGATGGGCAGGCCGATTCTGGGGCCAACGTCCTGACTTTC. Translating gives CASSLDGQADSGANVLTF.